The 13 T cell receptor beta chains presented below share a single source sample, sequenced in a study of control samples from healthy donors and cancer patients. Sequencing was performed with immunoSEQ multiplex PCR; in TCRdb, only in-frame clones are kept and a portion is missing. The sample has roughly 190,000 clones, and its top ten clones hold roughly 2%. Sequenced material: blood. These receptors were collected from a woman aged 25-40 years in good health.

V and J are TRBV7-2 and TRBJ1-3; D possibly corresponds to TRBD1 (5 bases). There are 17 residues in the CDR3. Germline CDR1 SGHTA, CDR2 FQGNSA. The V gene lost 4 bases and the J gene lost 4 bases, with 20 bases spanning the gap. CDR3 sequence (DNA): TGTGCCAGCAGCTACACGTACCCAGGGTTGTCGGGAAACACCATATATTTT. It is translated as CASSYTYPGLSGNTIYF.

V and J are TRBV28 and TRBJ1-4, with D perhaps matching TRBD1 (5 bases). V was cut by 3 bases and J by 0 bases, with 11 bases left in between. The CDR3 is 16 residues long. Germline V gene data show CDR1 as MDHEN and CDR2 as SYDVKM. CDR3 DNA: TGTGCCAGCAGTTTGGGGACGGGTGCAACTAATGAAAAACTGTTTTTT. It is translated as CASSLGTGATNEKLFF.

This rearrangement joins TRBV12-3 or TRBV12-4 to TRBJ2-7, with 8 bases that match TRBD1. After removal of 5 bases from V and 6 bases from J, the junction contained 3 bases not matched to a gene. The CDR3 covers 12 residues. CDR3 amino acids: CASSPDRGEQYF. CDR3 sequence (DNA): TGTGCCAGCAGTCCAGACAGGGGCGAGCAGTACTTC.

The chain couples TRBV6-5 to TRBJ1-1, with D maybe TRBD1 (6 bases). In germline, CDR1 is MNHEY, CDR2 SVGAGI. The CDR3 is 15 residues long. V was shortened by 0 bases and J by 4 bases, with 12 bases between the two germline ends. CDR3 in amino acids: CASSYSRGLGTEAFF. In DNA, the CDR3 is TGTGCCAGCAGTTACTCGAGGGGGTTAGGCACTGAAGCTTTCTTT.

This chain joins TRBV19 and TRBJ1-1; D is ambiguous. Between the trimmed V and J ends, which lost 7 bases and 2 bases, there was a span of 11 bases. Germline-derived CDR1 and CDR2 are LNHDA and SQIVND (reference sequence). The CDR3 has 13 residues. This CDR3 reads CASKIHLNTEAFF. In nucleotides, the CDR3 is TGTGCCAGTAAGATACACCTAAACACTGAAGCTTTCTTT.

This sequence joins TRBV7-2 and TRBJ1-5; D perhaps matches TRBD1 (5 bases). CDR1 is SGHTA, CDR2 FQGNSA, per germline. The CDR3 covers 15 residues. V was pared by 1 base and J by 1 base, with 8 bases between. The CDR3 sequence is CASSLGYRSNQPQHF. In DNA form, the CDR3 reads TGTGCCAGCAGCTTAGGGTACAGGAGCAATCAGCCCCAGCATTTT. Drawing the rest from reference TRBV7-2 and TRBJ1-5, the complete variable domain is GAGVSQSPSNKVTEKGKDVELRCDPISGHTALYWYRQSLGQGLEFLIYFQGNSAPDKSGLPSDRFSAERTGGSVSTLTIQRTQQEDSAVYLCASSLGYRSNQPQHFGDGTRLSIL.

The chain joins TRBV6-5 to TRBJ1-5; D is possibly TRBD1 (6 bases). The CDR3 has 13 residues. The V and J ends lost 5 bases and 4 bases respectively, with 9 bases between them. From germline, CDR1 is MNHEY and CDR2 SVGAGI. CDR3: CASSRTDNQPQHF. As DNA, the CDR3 is TGTGCCAGCAGTCGGACAGATAATCAGCCCCAGCATTTT.

The rearrangement joins TRBV6-4 to TRBJ2-5; possible D gene TRBD2, 6 bases. Germline-derived CDR1 and CDR2 are MRHNA and SNTAGT. CDR3 length: 15 residues. Trimming pared 5 bases from V and 0 bases from J, leaving 13 bases between. The CDR3 nucleotides read TGTGCCAGCAGTCGGGGTAGCGGAGACCAAGAGACCCAGTACTTC. Encoded protein: CASSRGSGDQETQYF.

The genes are TRBV28 and TRBJ2-6; D possibly corresponds to TRBD1 (5 bases). Germline-derived CDR1 and CDR2 are MDHEN and SYDVKM. Trimming took 2 bases from V and 0 from J, leaving 17 bases between them. CDR3 size: 19 residues. CDR3 region: CASSLPSRENHSGANVLTF. CDR3 coding DNA: TGTGCCAGCAGTTTACCTTCCAGGGAAAACCACTCTGGGGCCAACGTCCTGACTTTC. Full variable domain (missing parts from reference TRBV28 and TRBJ2-6): DVKVTQSSRYLVKRTGEKVFLECVQDMDHENMFWYRQDPGLGLRLIYFSYDVKMKEKGDIPEGYSVSREKKERFSLILESASTNQTSMYLCASSLPSRENHSGANVLTFGAGSRLTVL.

The chain links TRBV7-2 to TRBJ1-2; 7 bases are shared with TRBD1. Germline assignment: CDR1 SGHTA and CDR2 FQGNSA. V gave up 2 bases and J gave up 11 bases; unmatched junction bases: 8. CDR3 length equals 13 residues. The CDR3 protein is CASSLLYRGLYTF. CDR3 DNA: TGTGCCAGCAGCTTACTATACAGGGGCCTGTACACCTTC. Variable domain in full (rest from reference TRBV7-2 and TRBJ1-2): GAGVSQSPSNKVTEKGKDVELRCDPISGHTALYWYRQSLGQGLEFLIYFQGNSAPDKSGLPSDRFSAERTGGSVSTLTIQRTQQEDSAVYLCASSLLYRGLYTFGSGTRLTVV.

The genes are TRBV24-1 and TRBJ2-3; 8 bases align to TRBD1. The CDR3 is 16 amino acids. The germline gives CDR1 KGHDR, CDR2 SFDVKD. V was clipped by 4 bases and J by 3 bases; unmatched bases: 8. CDR3: CATSDLRTGQTDTQYF. CDR3 sequence (DNA): TGTGCCACCAGTGACCTCAGGACAGGGCAGACAGATACGCAGTATTTT.

The chain joins TRBV5-1 to TRBJ1-1; D gene unclear. This CDR3 is built from 14 residues. Germline lookup yields CDR1 SGHRS and CDR2 YFSETQ. V dropped 5 bases and J dropped 10 bases, with 21 bases sitting between them. CDR3: CASSLAGGNLGAFF. The CDR3 DNA is TGCGCCAGCAGTCTGGCAGGCGGGAACTTAGGAGCTTTCTTT.

This chain uses TRBV6-2 or TRBV6-3 with TRBJ2-7, with TRBD2 matching over 8 bases. Germline V lookup: CDR1 MNHEY, CDR2 SVGEGT. J was trimmed by 2 bases and V by 5 bases; bases with no gene match: 2. The CDR3 runs 13 residues. The CDR3: CASSRGGPYEQYF. The CDR3 DNA reads as TGTGCCAGCAGTCGGGGGGGCCCCTACGAGCAGTACTTC.